Shown below are 28 T cell receptor beta chains from a single sample sequenced in a study of CD8 T cells in ankylosing spondylitis. These receptors lack a known antigen. Study-wide points: Blood of patients with ankylosing spondylitis appeared to be characterized by a TCR beta motif of roughly eight highly homologous variants.

Using its own MiXCR run on the 5' RACE reads, TCRdb lists one record per CDR3 protein. The sample lists 100,000 to 150,000 distinct CDR3 sequences, 17% occurring once. Specimen: blood, either unsorted or a sorted T cell fraction (not recorded which). Receptors originate from a male donor with ankylosing spondylitis.

This clonotype was observed a handful of times. The chain links TRBV10-3 to TRBJ2-3; D perhaps matches TRBD2 (6 bases). The CDR3 is 13 amino acids. CDR1 ENHRY and CDR2 SYGVKD come from the germline V gene. Trimming cost V 9 bases and J 0 bases, with 10 bases left between them. The CDR3 DNA follows: TGTGCCATTAGCGGCACTAGCACAGATACGCAGTATTTT. As protein: CAISGTSTDTQYF.

This clonotype turned up a few times. The rearrangement links TRBV7-3 to TRBJ2-1; D uncertain. The CDR3 covers 11 residues. Germline values: CDR1 SGHTA, CDR2 FQGTGA. The V end was cut by 5 bases, the J end by 5 bases, with 4 bases between. The chain's CDR3 is CASSVDNEQFF. The DNA of the CDR3 is TGTGCCAGCAGCGTCGACAATGAGCAGTTCTTC.

This chain connects TRBV7-3 to TRBJ2-3; D unresolved. Germline CDR1 SGHTA, CDR2 FQGTGA. CDR3 length: 13 residues. V was trimmed by 4 bases and J by 6 bases, leaving 11 bases between them. Written as DNA, the CDR3 is TGTGCCAGCAGCTCCCTCACGGCGGATACGCAGTATTTT. The encoded protein is CASSSLTADTQYF.

This rearrangement joins TRBV25-1 to TRBJ1-1; D uncertain. V was shortened by 6 bases and J by 1 base, with 9 bases between the two germline ends. CDR3 size: 13 residues. Per the germline V gene, CDR1 is MGHDK and CDR2 is SYGVNS. The DNA for the CDR3 is TGTGCCAGCAGAACTGGCAAGAACACTGAAGCTTTCTTT. Residues: CASRTGKNTEAFF.

This clonotype was seen a few times. J is TRBJ2-5 and V is TRBV27; TRBD1 aligns across 7 bases. J was trimmed by 7 bases and V by 2 bases; bases with no gene match: 1. Germline assignment: CDR1 MNHEY and CDR2 SMNVEV (reference sequence). The CDR3 contains 12 residues. CDR3: CASSLTGATQYF. CDR3 bases: TGTGCCAGCAGTTTAACAGGGGCGACCCAGTACTTC.

A few counts support this clonotype. The chain recombines TRBV5-6 with TRBJ2-3; tentative D call: TRBD1 (5 bases). CDR1 SGHDT and CDR2 YYEEEE come from the germline V gene. The CDR3 extends over 13 amino acids. V lost 2 bases and J lost 8, with 12 bases in between. The DNA for the CDR3 is TGTGCCAGCAGCTTCTCAGGGCCGGGTACGCAGTATTTT. Translation gives CASSFSGPGTQYF.

This clonotype was seen more than once but under ten times. The CDR3 bases are TGTGCCAGCAGCCGTGACAGCCTTTACACCGGGGAGCTGTTTTTT. Its translation is CASSRDSLYTGELFF. This chain joins TRBV7-3 and TRBJ2-2; a weak D match, TRBD1 (5 bases). Germline V lookup: CDR1 SGHTA, CDR2 FQGTGA. With 5 bases removed from V and 3 bases from J, the gap between germline ends came to 13 bases. CDR3 size: 15 residues.

This clonotype was seen a handful of times. The chain links TRBV3-1 to TRBJ2-1, with D uncertain. The V and J ends lost 4 bases and 1 base respectively, with 11 bases between them. CDR1 and CDR2 from the germline V gene are LGHDT and YNNKEL (reference sequence). This CDR3 spans 15 amino acids. CDR3 bases: TGTGCCAGCAGCCCTAGTTCCCTTTCCTACAATGAGCAGTTCTTC. It translates to CASSPSSLSYNEQFF.

The sample holds a few counts of this clonotype. This chain joins TRBV18 and TRBJ2-6; D possibly uses TRBD1 or TRBD2 (5 bases each). Trimming took 2 bases from V and 0 from J, leaving 17 bases between them. The CDR3 covers 19 residues. Germline CDR1 KGHSH, CDR2 LQKENI. CDR3 bases: TGTGCCAGCTCACCATGGGATCGGGACGCCCTCTCTGGGGCCAACGTCCTGACTTTC. Its protein product is CASSPWDRDALSGANVLTF.

The V gene is TRBV24-1, the J gene TRBJ2-1; possible D gene TRBD2, 5 bases. Germline CDR1 and CDR2: KGHDR and SFDVKD. The CDR3 runs 16 residues. V dropped 2 bases and J dropped 5 bases, with 15 bases sitting between them. The CDR3 DNA sequence: TGTGCCACCAGTGATTCCCCGGGAAAGCCGAACAATGAGCAGTTCTTC. Translation: CATSDSPGKPNNEQFF.

This clonotype was observed a handful of times. V is TRBV7-9 and J is TRBJ2-1; 9 nucleotides match TRBD1. V lost 6 bases and J lost 3; bases outside the gene matches: 6. Germline CDR1 reads SEHNR; CDR2 reads FQNEAQ (reference sequence). There are 15 residues in the CDR3. Written as DNA, the CDR3 is TGTGCCAGCAGGGAGACAGGGGGTATCTACAATGAGCAGTTCTTC. It encodes CASRETGGIYNEQFF.

This clonotype occurred many times. The chain combines TRBV5-1 with TRBJ2-2; D remains ambiguous. CDR3 length: 13 amino acids. Germline V gene data show CDR1 as SGHRS and CDR2 as YFSETQ. Trimming left V 0 bases short and J 6 bases short, with 6 bases between. Here the CDR3 DNA reads TGCGCCAGCAGCTTGGACATAGCCGGGGAGCTGTTTTTT. Amino acid sequence: CASSLDIAGELFF.

This sequence joins TRBV3-1 and TRBJ2-1; the match to TRBD2 covers 8 bases. CDR1 and CDR2 (germline): LGHDT, YNNKEL (reference sequence). This CDR3 has 16 residues. The J segment lost 6 bases and the V segment lost 0 bases, leaving 7 bases of the junction unmatched. The CDR3 reads CASSQEFATSANEQFF. The CDR3 DNA follows: TGTGCCAGCAGCCAAGAGTTTGCGACTAGCGCCAATGAGCAGTTCTTC.

This clonotype was observed a handful of times. The chain uses TRBV11-2 and TRBJ2-7; D ambiguous. V shed 0 bases and J shed 2 bases, with 17 bases lying between them. Germline V lookup: CDR1 SGHAT, CDR2 FQNNGV. The CDR3 is made up of 17 amino acids. The CDR3 is CASSLEGTGPITYEQYF. CDR3 nucleotide sequence: TGTGCCAGCAGCTTAGAGGGAACCGGGCCCATAACCTACGAGCAGTACTTC.

The chain joins TRBV4-1 to TRBJ2-7, with D perhaps TRBD1 or TRBD2 (7 bases each). CDR1 MGHRA and CDR2 YSYEKL come from the germline V gene. This CDR3 has 15 residues. Trimming removed 1 base from V and 3 bases from J, with 13 bases in between. CDR3 in amino acids: CASSQGGGQYYEQYF. The DNA for the CDR3 is TGCGCCAGCAGCCAAGGGGGGGGACAGTACTACGAGCAGTACTTC.

The chain couples TRBV4-1 to TRBJ2-3; 11 bases are a match to TRBD2. After removal of 3 bases from V and 0 bases from J, the junction contained 2 bases not matched to a gene. Germline CDR1 and CDR2: MGHRA and YSYEKL. The CDR3 length is 16 residues. Written as DNA, the CDR3 is TGCGCCAGCAGCCAGACTAGCGGGACCAGCACAGATACGCAGTATTTT. Translation: CASSQTSGTSTDTQYF.

This clonotype has more than one count but fewer than ten. This chain uses TRBV20-1 with TRBJ2-3, with a possible D match to TRBD2 (6 bases). The CDR3 runs to 14 residues. Germline V gene sequence: CDR1 DFQATT, CDR2 SNEGSKA (reference sequence). Trimming removed 1 base at V and 3 bases at J, with 11 bases between. The CDR3 here is CSARVLRGTDTQYF. CDR3 coding DNA: TGCAGTGCTAGAGTTTTGCGGGGTACAGATACGCAGTATTTT.

V gene TRBV13 combines with J gene TRBJ1-6, with D tentatively TRBD1 (6 bases). V lost 0 bases and J 6 bases, leaving 12 bases between the germline ends. The germline CDR1 and CDR2 sequences are PRHDT and FYEKMQ (reference sequence). CDR3 size: 16 residues. The CDR3 is CASSLGLLQGNSPLHF. CDR3 nucleotide sequence: TGTGCCAGCAGCTTAGGCCTCTTACAGGGTAATTCACCCCTCCACTTT.

V usage is TRBV4-3 and J usage is TRBJ2-3, with D perhaps TRBD2 (6 bases). CDR3 length equals 12 residues. Trimming stripped 1 base from V and 11 bases from J, with 10 bases between. Per germline, CDR1 LGHNA and CDR2 YSLEER. The CDR3 DNA sequence: TGCGCCAGCAGCCAAGGACTAGGTATGCAGTATTTT. This codes for CASSQGLGMQYF.

The chain is built from TRBV9 and TRBJ2-3; 7 nucleotides align to TRBD2. The germline CDR1 and CDR2 sequences are SGDLS and YYNGEE. The V gene end was trimmed by 3 bases and the J gene end by 0 bases; junction bases not matched to a gene: 7. The CDR3 runs to 16 residues. The CDR3 nucleotides are TGTGCCAGCAGCGCTGCCCTAGCGGCAAGCACAGATACGCAGTATTTT. As protein: CASSAALAASTDTQYF.

The rearrangement links TRBV7-3 to TRBJ2-7; TRBD2 agrees at 8 bases. The J segment lost 2 bases and the V segment lost 1 base, leaving 10 bases of the junction unmatched. Germline CDR1 and CDR2: SGHTA and FQGTGA. This CDR3 is built from 17 residues. CDR3 in DNA: TGTGCCAGCAGCTTAAAAGCGGTAGCGGGACCGGCCTACGAGCAGTACTTC. It encodes CASSLKAVAGPAYEQYF.

This clonotype was seen a handful of times. This chain's CDR3 is CASSFDRAYTF. The CDR3 DNA sequence: TGTGCCAGCAGTTTCGACAGGGCCTACACCTTC. The chain has TRBV28 and TRBJ1-2; 7 bases map to TRBD1. Germline CDR1 reads MDHEN; CDR2 reads SYDVKM. The CDR3 sequence is 11 residues long. The J segment lost 10 bases and the V segment lost 3 bases, leaving 2 bases of the junction unmatched.

The chain couples TRBV28 to TRBJ2-5; D not certain. The V gene's germline CDR1 is MDHEN and CDR2 SYDVKM. The V gene lost 6 bases and the J gene lost 3 bases, with 14 bases spanning the gap. The CDR3 is 14 amino acids. The CDR3 DNA is TGTGCCAGCAGCCACCCGAGACATAAAGAGACCCAGTACTTC. This codes for CASSHPRHKETQYF.

This clonotype was counted between two and nine times. The junction and the germline gene differ at one end; a read error may be behind it. The chain uses TRBV7-8 and TRBJ2-7; D may be TRBD1 (7 bases). Germline values: CDR1 SGHVS, CDR2 FQNEAQ. The CDR3 has 14 amino acids. Here the CDR3 reads CASSHRQGGREQYF. The CDR3 bases are TGTGCCAGCAGCCACCGACAGGGAGGCCGTGAGCAATACTTC.

The sample holds a few counts of this clonotype. The V gene is TRBV27, the J gene TRBJ2-1, with a possible D match to TRBD2 (5 bases). Germline V gene lookup returns CDR1 MNHEY and CDR2 SMNVEV (reference sequence). Trimming took 3 bases from V and 7 from J, leaving 25 bases between them. This CDR3 spans 18 amino acids. The CDR3, as DNA: TGTGCCAGCAGTTTTAGCACGGTGACGGGATCCTCCTGGAATGAGCAGTTCTTC. Residues: CASSFSTVTGSSWNEQFF.

The chain is built from TRBV5-1 and TRBJ2-7; D tentatively fits TRBD1 or TRBD2 (6 bases each). Germline assignment: CDR1 SGHRS and CDR2 YFSETQ. The CDR3 spans 14 residues. Trimming shortened V by 4 bases and J by 2 bases, and 13 bases separated the two germline ends. CDR3 sequence (DNA): TGCGCCAGCAGCGACGGGGGCCTTACCTACGAGCAGTACTTC. Protein sequence: CASSDGGLTYEQYF.

J is TRBJ2-7 and V is TRBV7-2, with TRBD1 matching 7 bases. V lost 3 bases, J lost 1 base, and 12 bases stayed unmatched. The V gene's germline CDR1 is SGHTA and CDR2 FQGNSA. There are 17 residues in the CDR3. CDR3 nucleotides: TGTGCCAGCAGCTTTTTGGCCGGGACAGATAAATCCTACGAGCAGTACTTC. The encoded protein is CASSFLAGTDKSYEQYF.

The rearrangement links TRBV27 to TRBJ2-5, with a weak D call TRBD1 (6 bases). Trimming pared 6 bases from V and 3 bases from J, leaving 11 bases between. The CDR3 is made up of 13 amino acids. Germline CDR1 and CDR2: MNHEY and SMNVEV (reference sequence). This CDR3 reads CASSSAGEETQYF. In DNA, the CDR3 is TGTGCCAGCAGCTCTGCAGGGGAAGAGACCCAGTACTTC.